Following are 27 T cell receptor beta chains from one sample sequenced in a study of T cell responses to AZD1222 COVID-19 vaccine. TCRdb's copy holds only in-frame clones and misses some; the assay was immunoSEQ multiplex PCR. The sample lists under 150,000 clones; 88% were seen once. Sequencing used peripheral blood, obtained on day 0 of AZD1222 vaccination. These receptors were collected from an adult in good health.

This rearrangement joins TRBV3-1 (or the pseudogene TRBV3-2) to TRBJ1-2; no definite D call. Trimming removed 1 base from V and 4 bases from J, with 31 bases in between. CDR1 and CDR2 (germline): LGHDT, YNNKEL (reference sequence). There are 21 residues in the CDR3. The CDR3 reads CASSQVNPAPGRGPAVYGYTF. The DNA of the CDR3 is TGTGCCAGCAGCCAAGTTAATCCGGCTCCAGGCAGAGGGCCGGCTGTCTATGGCTACACCTTC.

Notes on this clone: Other DNA sequences in this sample translate to the same CDR3. This sequence joins TRBV24-1 and TRBJ2-1, with 8 positions matching TRBD1. CDR1 and CDR2 from the germline V gene are KGHDR and SFDVKD. The CDR3 sequence is 15 residues long. J was trimmed by 3 bases and V by 3 bases; bases with no gene match: 3. The CDR3 nucleotides read TGTGCCACCAGTGATCCAGGACAGGGCTACAATGAGCAGTTCTTC. This encodes CATSDPGQGYNEQFF.

This clone showed up just once. This chain links TRBV25-1 with TRBJ1-2; possible D gene TRBD1, 5 bases. The CDR3 totals 13 residues. The V gene's germline CDR1 is MGHDK and CDR2 SYGVNS. V lost 2 bases and J lost 4, with 8 bases in between. In DNA form, the CDR3 reads TGTGCCAGCAGTGAAGGGGACCGCTATGGCTACACCTTC. Translating it yields CASSEGDRYGYTF.

This chain links TRBV5-1 with TRBJ1-3, with D possibly being TRBD1 (5 bases). This CDR3 region has 15 residues. Germline-derived CDR1 and CDR2 are SGHRS and YFSETQ. V was pared by 0 bases and J by 4 bases, with 11 bases between. The CDR3 nucleotides read TGCGCCAGCAGCTTGGAAGGGGCGGGAGGAAACACCATATATTTT. Encoded protein: CASSLEGAGGNTIYF.

This chain connects TRBV24-1 to TRBJ2-5; possibly TRBD1 for D (6 bases). Trimming took off 4 bases at V and 5 bases at J, with 13 bases between the two ends. This CDR3 is 14 amino acids long. The germline V gene encodes CDR1 KGHDR and CDR2 SFDVKD. The CDR3 DNA reads as TGTGCCACCAGTGAAGCTAGGGGGTGGGAGACCCAGTACTTC. Translation gives CATSEARGWETQYF.

The chain links TRBV28 to TRBJ2-2, with D perhaps TRBD2 (6 bases). In germline, CDR1 is MDHEN, CDR2 SYDVKM. The CDR3 totals 13 residues. As DNA, the CDR3 is TGTGTCGGCATGGACGGGGGTACCGGGGAGCTGTTTTTT. Translation: CVGMDGGTGELFF.

This clone has just one count. The V and J genes are TRBV9 and TRBJ1-2; D ambiguous. Trimming pared 0 bases from V and 1 base from J, leaving 10 bases between. CDR3 size: 15 residues. Germline loops: CDR1 SGDLS, CDR2 YYNGEE. CDR3 region: CASSVEPLINYGYTF. In DNA form, the CDR3 reads TGTGCCAGCAGCGTAGAGCCCCTGATTAACTATGGCTACACCTTC.

The chain joins TRBV6-5 to TRBJ1-6; 9 positions agree with TRBD1. Germline V CDR1 and CDR2: MNHEY, SVGAGI. J lost 7 bases, V lost 7 bases, and 8 bases had no gene match. This CDR3 region has 15 residues. In nucleotides, the CDR3 is TGTGCCAGCATCGCGGGGACAGGGAAGAATTCACCCCTCCACTTT. Translation gives CASIAGTGKNSPLHF.

This chain joins TRBV6-6 and TRBJ1-2; 9 positions match TRBD1. CDR1 MNHNY and CDR2 SVGAGI come from the germline V gene (reference sequence). V dropped 11 bases and J dropped 7; count of bases not matched to a gene: 5. The CDR3 extends over 11 amino acids. CDR3 nucleotides: TGTGCCGGGGGGGACAGGGTTGGCTACACCTTC. This gives the protein CAGGDRVGYTF.

This chain links TRBV15 with TRBJ1-3; D remains unclear. Germline CDR1 and CDR2: LNHNV and YYDKDF (reference sequence). The length of the CDR3 is 16 residues. V lost 6 bases to trimming and J lost 0 bases, with 15 bases between them. The CDR3 DNA reads as TGTGCCACCAGTGGAGGAGGGCTAAGCTCTGGAAACACCATATATTTT. Amino acid sequence: CATSGGGLSSGNTIYF.

The chain employs TRBV3-1 (or the pseudogene TRBV3-2) and TRBJ2-2; D call uncertain. This CDR3 is built from 14 residues. The germline CDR1 and CDR2 sequences are LGHDT and YNNKEL (reference sequence). Trimming removed 9 bases at V and 2 bases at J, with 13 bases between. CDR3 in amino acids: CASCRRSNTGELFF. For the CDR3, the DNA is TGTGCCAGTTGTAGGCGTAGTAACACCGGGGAGCTGTTTTTT.

This chain uses TRBV4-2 with TRBJ1-1, with TRBD1 identical over 8 bases. The germline CDR1 and CDR2 sequences are LGHNA and YNFKEQ. Trimming cost V 0 bases and J 6 bases; bases outside gene matches: 6. The CDR3 has 15 amino acids. For the CDR3, the DNA is TGTGCCAGCAGCCAAGAGAGGACAGGGAGGGCTGAAGCTTTCTTT. Translated: CASSQERTGRAEAFF.

The chain is built from TRBV27 and TRBJ1-4; TRBD1 aligns across 8 bases. V dropped 4 bases and J dropped 4; count of bases not matched to a gene: 2. CDR1 and CDR2 from the germline V gene are MNHEY and SMNVEV (reference sequence). The CDR3 is made up of 14 amino acids. Here the CDR3 reads CASSSDRGNEKLFF. The DNA for the CDR3 is TGTGCCAGCAGTTCCGACAGGGGTAATGAAAAACTGTTTTTT.

The chain combines TRBV6-5 with TRBJ1-2; no clear D. Germline V gene lookup returns CDR1 MNHEY and CDR2 SVGAGI. The CDR3 runs 15 residues. Trimming pared 0 bases from V and 2 bases from J, leaving 10 bases between. CDR3 bases: TGTGCCAGCAGTTACTCGATAGGGCAGAACTATGGCTACACCTTC. As protein: CASSYSIGQNYGYTF.

The J gene is TRBJ1-1, the V gene TRBV5-1, with TRBD1 matching 8 bases. CDR1 is SGHRS, CDR2 YFSETQ, per germline. The CDR3 covers 15 residues. J gave up 1 base and V 4 bases, and 6 bases lay outside the gene matches. CDR3 residues: CASSQTGTGNTEAFF. Here the CDR3 DNA reads TGCGCCAGCAGCCAGACCGGGACAGGGAACACTGAAGCTTTCTTT.

The V and J genes are TRBV5-1 and TRBJ2-3; 11 bases agree with TRBD2. Unmatched junction bases numbered 11, after V lost 1 base and J lost 4 bases. Germline V CDR1 and CDR2: SGHRS, YFSETQ. The CDR3 totals 18 residues. DNA of the CDR3: TGCGCCAGCAGCTTGCTAGCGGGGGGCTCCTATCCTTCAGATACGCAGTATTTT. It yields the protein CASSLLAGGSYPSDTQYF. The entire variable domain, with the rest obtained from reference TRBV5-1 and TRBJ2-3, is as follows: KAGVTQTPRYLIKTRGQQVTLSCSPISGHRSVSWYQQTPGQGLQFLFEYFSETQRNKGNFPGRFSGRQFSNSRSEMNVSTLELGDSALYLCASSLLAGGSYPSDTQYFGPGTRLTVL.

The chain couples TRBV16 to TRBJ2-1, with 8 bases aligning to TRBD1. J was trimmed by 3 bases and V by 4 bases; bases with no gene match: 5. The CDR3 contains 15 residues. Germline CDR1 and CDR2: KGHSY and FQNENV. The CDR3 reads CASSPHRGNYNEQFF. CDR3 DNA sequence: TGTGCCAGCAGCCCACACAGGGGGAACTACAATGAGCAGTTCTTC.

The chain links TRBV18 to TRBJ2-2; no clear D. The CDR3 is 12 amino acids. Germline V gene data show CDR1 as KGHSH and CDR2 as LQKENI. Between the trimmed V and J ends, which lost 2 bases and 6 bases, there was a span of 4 bases. The CDR3 DNA sequence: TGTGCCAGCTCACCAGGCCCCGGGGAGCTGTTTTTT. Translation gives CASSPGPGELFF.

The chain joins TRBV6-5 to TRBJ1-2; 8 nucleotides match TRBD1. CDR1 MNHEY and CDR2 SVGAGI come from the germline V gene. This CDR3 is built from 14 residues. V lost 6 bases and J lost 3; bases outside the gene matches: 6. DNA of the CDR3: TGTGCCAGCAGGGCGACAGGGGAGCACTATGGCTACACCTTC. Protein product: CASRATGEHYGYTF.

This clone has a single count. The gene calls are TRBV2 and TRBJ1-2; the D gene is possibly TRBD1 (6 bases). V was clipped by 7 bases and J by 6 bases, with 24 bases between them. Germline CDR1 is SNHLY and CDR2 is FYNNEI. The CDR3 is 16 amino acids. The CDR3 bases are TGTGCCAGCAAGTTACAGGGAGGATTTGTTGGCAATGGCTACACCTTC. Its protein product is CASKLQGGFVGNGYTF.

The V call is TRBV3-1 (or the pseudogene TRBV3-2), the J call TRBJ1-5; 7 bases map to TRBD1. The CDR3 is 14 amino acids. Germline CDR1 is LGHDT and CDR2 is YNNKEL (reference sequence). Trimming cost V 4 bases and J 2 bases; bases outside gene matches: 2. CDR3 coding DNA: TGTGCCAGCAGCCCAGGACAGGGCAATCAGCCCCAGCATTTT. Its protein product is CASSPGQGNQPQHF.

This rearrangement joins TRBV10-3 to TRBJ1-6; TRBD1 matches 9 bases. Germline values: CDR1 ENHRY, CDR2 SYGVKD. Trimming at V came to 2 bases and at J to 6 bases, leaving 5 bases not matched to a gene. The CDR3 is 16 amino acids. CDR3 sequence (DNA): TGTGCCATCAGTGAGATGGGACAGGGAGGTAATTCACCCCTCCACTTT. It encodes CAISEMGQGGNSPLHF.

The genes are TRBV10-2 and TRBJ1-4; D perhaps matches TRBD1 (5 bases). The CDR3 is 14 residues long. The ends were cut back, 7 bases at V and 8 bases at J, with 17 bases in the middle. Germline V gives CDR1 WSHSY, CDR2 SAAADI. The CDR3, as DNA: TGCGCCAGCACCCCCCGGACACCGGGGGAAAAACTGTTTTTT. It yields the protein CASTPRTPGEKLFF.

As to this clone: Other DNA sequences in this sample translate to the same CDR3. V gene TRBV19 combines with J gene TRBJ2-3; 7 bases align to TRBD1. The CDR3 length is 13 residues. V shed 6 bases and J 1 base; nucleotides not matched to a gene: 1. CDR1 LNHDA and CDR2 SQIVND come from the germline V gene (reference sequence). The CDR3 DNA is TGTGCCAGTAGAGACAGGGGCACAGATACGCAGTATTTT. As protein: CASRDRGTDTQYF.

The rearrangement links TRBV30 to TRBJ1-2, with 7 nucleotides matching TRBD1. Losses at the gene ends were 3 bases for V and 8 bases for J; bases not matched to a gene: 12. The germline CDR1 and CDR2 sequences are GTSNPN and SVGIG (reference sequence). The CDR3 extends over 14 amino acids. The CDR3 is CAWSATQRGLGYTF. The CDR3 DNA reads as TGTGCCTGGAGCGCCACACAGAGGGGGCTAGGCTACACCTTC.

This clone showed up just a few times. The DNA for the CDR3 is TGCGCCAGCAGCAAGGTTAGGCCGGGACTAGCAACAACCCCTGAGCAGTTCTTC. Translation: CASSKVRPGLATTPEQFF. The genes are TRBV5-1 and TRBJ2-1, with 9 nucleotides matching TRBD2. The CDR3 runs to 18 residues. Trimming removed 4 bases from V and 9 bases from J; junction bases left unmatched: 20. Germline V gene data show CDR1 as SGHRS and CDR2 as YFSETQ.

The chain combines TRBV18 with TRBJ1-2; TRBD1 matches at 7 bases. The ends lost 3 bases at V and 8 bases at J; junction bases unmatched: 12. CDR3 length: 15 residues. Germline V gene sequence: CDR1 KGHSH, CDR2 LQKENI. The CDR3 loop is CASSPLTGRLGGYTF. The CDR3 bases are TGTGCCAGCTCACCCCTGACAGGGCGCTTAGGAGGCTACACCTTC.